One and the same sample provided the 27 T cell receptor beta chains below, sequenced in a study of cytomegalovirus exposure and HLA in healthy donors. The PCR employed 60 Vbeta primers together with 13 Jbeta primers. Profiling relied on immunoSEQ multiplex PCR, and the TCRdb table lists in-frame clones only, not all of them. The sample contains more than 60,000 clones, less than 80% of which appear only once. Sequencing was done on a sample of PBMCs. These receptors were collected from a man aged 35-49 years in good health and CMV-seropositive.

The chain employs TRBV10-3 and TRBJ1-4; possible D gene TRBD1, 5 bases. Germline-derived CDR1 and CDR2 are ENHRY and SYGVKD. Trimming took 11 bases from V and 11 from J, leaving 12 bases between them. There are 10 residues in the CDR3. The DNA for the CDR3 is TGTGCCGGGGCCATGAGGAAACTGTTTTTT. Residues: CAGAMRKLFF.

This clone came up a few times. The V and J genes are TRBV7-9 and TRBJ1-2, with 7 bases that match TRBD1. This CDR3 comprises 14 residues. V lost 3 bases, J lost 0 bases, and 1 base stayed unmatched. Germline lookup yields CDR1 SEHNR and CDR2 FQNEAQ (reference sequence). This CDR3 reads CASSLTGTNYGYTF. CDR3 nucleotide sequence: TGTGCCAGCAGCTTGACAGGGACTAACTATGGCTACACCTTC.

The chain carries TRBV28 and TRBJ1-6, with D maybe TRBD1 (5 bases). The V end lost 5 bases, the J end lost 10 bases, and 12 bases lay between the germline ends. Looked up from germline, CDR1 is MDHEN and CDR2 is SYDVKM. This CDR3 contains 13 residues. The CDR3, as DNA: TGTGCCAGCAGTCCCGGGGGAGGCTCACCCCTCCACTTT. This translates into CASSPGGGSPLHF.

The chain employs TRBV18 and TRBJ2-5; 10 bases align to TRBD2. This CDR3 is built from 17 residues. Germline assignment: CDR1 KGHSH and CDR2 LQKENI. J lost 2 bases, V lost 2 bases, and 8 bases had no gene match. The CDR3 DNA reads TGTGCCAGCTCACCAAGGCTAGCGGGGGAAGGTCAAGAGACCCAGTACTTC. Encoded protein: CASSPRLAGEGQETQYF.

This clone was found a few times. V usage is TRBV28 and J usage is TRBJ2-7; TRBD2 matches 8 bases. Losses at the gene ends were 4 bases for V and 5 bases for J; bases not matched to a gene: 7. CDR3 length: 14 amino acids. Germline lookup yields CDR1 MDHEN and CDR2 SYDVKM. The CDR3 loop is CASSYSGSNHEQYF. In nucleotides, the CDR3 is TGTGCCAGCAGTTACAGCGGGAGTAACCACGAGCAGTACTTC.

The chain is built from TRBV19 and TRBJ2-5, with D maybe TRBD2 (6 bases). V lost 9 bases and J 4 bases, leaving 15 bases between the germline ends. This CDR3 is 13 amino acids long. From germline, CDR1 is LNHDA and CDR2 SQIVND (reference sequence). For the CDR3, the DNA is TGTGCCAGCCGGGACTTGGGGTCAGAGACCCAGTACTTC. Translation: CASRDLGSETQYF.

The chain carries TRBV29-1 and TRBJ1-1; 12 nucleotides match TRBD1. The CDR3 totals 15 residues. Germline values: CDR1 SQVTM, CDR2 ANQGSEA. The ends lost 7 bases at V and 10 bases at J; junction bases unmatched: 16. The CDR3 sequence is CSGGQGAPPAMGAFF. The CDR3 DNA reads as TGCAGCGGGGGACAGGGGGCTCCTCCAGCCATGGGAGCTTTCTTT.

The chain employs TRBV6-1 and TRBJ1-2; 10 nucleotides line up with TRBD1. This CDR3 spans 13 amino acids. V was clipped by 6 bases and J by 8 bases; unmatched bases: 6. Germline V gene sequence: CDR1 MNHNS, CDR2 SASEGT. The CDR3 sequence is CASRGQGVDGYTF. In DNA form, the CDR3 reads TGTGCCAGCAGAGGACAGGGGGTGGACGGCTACACCTTC.

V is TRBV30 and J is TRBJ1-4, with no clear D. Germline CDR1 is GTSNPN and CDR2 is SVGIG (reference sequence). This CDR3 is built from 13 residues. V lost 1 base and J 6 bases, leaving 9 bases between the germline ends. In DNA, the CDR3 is TGTGCCTGGAGTGGAGTAATATATGAAAAACTGTTTTTT. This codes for CAWSGVIYEKLFF.

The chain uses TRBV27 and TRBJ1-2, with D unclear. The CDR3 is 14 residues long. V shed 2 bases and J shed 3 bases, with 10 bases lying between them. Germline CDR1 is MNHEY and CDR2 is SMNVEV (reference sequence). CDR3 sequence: CASSLNWADYGYTF. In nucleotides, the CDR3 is TGTGCCAGCAGTTTAAATTGGGCAGACTATGGCTACACCTTC.

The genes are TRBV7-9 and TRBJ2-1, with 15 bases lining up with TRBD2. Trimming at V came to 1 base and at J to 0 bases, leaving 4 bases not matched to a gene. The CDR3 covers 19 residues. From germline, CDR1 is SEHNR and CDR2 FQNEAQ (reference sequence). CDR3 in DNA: TGTGCCAGCAGCTTAGAGGGACTAGCGGGGGGTAGCTCCTACAATGAGCAGTTCTTC. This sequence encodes CASSLEGLAGGSSYNEQFF. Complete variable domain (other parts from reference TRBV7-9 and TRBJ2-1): DTGVSQNPRHKITKRGQNVTFRCDPISEHNRLYWYRQTLGQGPEFLTYFQNEAQLEKSRLLSDRFSAERPKGSFSTLEIQRTEQGDSAMYLCASSLEGLAGGSSYNEQFFGPGTRLTVL.

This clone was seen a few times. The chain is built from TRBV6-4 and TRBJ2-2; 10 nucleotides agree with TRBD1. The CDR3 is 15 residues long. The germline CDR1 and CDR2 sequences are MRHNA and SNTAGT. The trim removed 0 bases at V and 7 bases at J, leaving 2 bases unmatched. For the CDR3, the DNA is TGTGCCAGCAGTGACTCGGACAGGGGGATCGGGGAGCTGTTTTTT. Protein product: CASSDSDRGIGELFF.

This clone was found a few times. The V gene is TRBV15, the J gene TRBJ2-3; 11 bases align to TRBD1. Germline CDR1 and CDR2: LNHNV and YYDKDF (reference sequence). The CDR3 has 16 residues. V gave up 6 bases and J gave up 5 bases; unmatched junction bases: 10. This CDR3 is CATSTTPGQGGDTQYF. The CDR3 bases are TGTGCCACCAGTACAACACCGGGACAGGGGGGAGATACGCAGTATTTT. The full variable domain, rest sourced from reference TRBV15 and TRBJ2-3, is DAMVIQNPRYQVTQFGKPVTLSCSQTLNHNVMYWYQQKSSQAPKLLFHYYDKDFNNEADTPDNFQSRRPNTSFCFLDIRSPGLGDTAMYLCATSTTPGQGGDTQYFGPGTRLTVL.

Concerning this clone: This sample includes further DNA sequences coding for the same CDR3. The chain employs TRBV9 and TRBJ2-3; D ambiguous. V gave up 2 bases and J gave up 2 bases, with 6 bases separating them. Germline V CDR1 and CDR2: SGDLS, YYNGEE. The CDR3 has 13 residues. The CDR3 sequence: CASSVAPTDTQYF. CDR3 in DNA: TGTGCCAGCAGCGTGGCTCCCACAGATACGCAGTATTTT. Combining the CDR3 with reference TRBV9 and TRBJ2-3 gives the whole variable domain DSGVTQTPKHLITATGQRVTLRCSPRSGDLSVYWYQQSLDQGLQFLIQYYNGEERAKGNILERFSAQQFPDLHSELNLSSLELGDSALYFCASSVAPTDTQYFGPGTRLTVL.

DNA of the CDR3: TGTGCCAGCAGCACCGGGACAGATTCTGGGGCCAACGTCCTGACTTTC. This codes for CASSTGTDSGANVLTF. The chain uses TRBV21-1 and TRBJ2-6; the table's D call of TRBD1 was not tested on the DNA. TRBV21-1 has pseudogene status. The CDR3 sequence is 16 residues long.

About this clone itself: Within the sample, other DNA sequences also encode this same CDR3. The CDR3 reads CAWDRGYGYTF. The CDR3 bases are TGTGCCTGGGACAGGGGCTATGGCTACACCTTC. The chain links TRBV30 to TRBJ1-2, with TRBD1 matching 8 bases. CDR1 and CDR2 (germline): GTSNPN, SVGIG (reference sequence). The CDR3 loop spans 11 amino acids. V trimming: 5 bases; J trimming: 4 bases; junction bases outside the gene matches: 0.

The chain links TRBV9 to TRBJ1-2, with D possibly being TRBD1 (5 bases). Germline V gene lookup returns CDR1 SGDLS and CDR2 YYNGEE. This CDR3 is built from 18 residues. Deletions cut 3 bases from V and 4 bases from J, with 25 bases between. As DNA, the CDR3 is TGTGCCAGCAGCGAAGACGTTATCTTAGGGGTTGGAACCTATGGCTACACCTTC. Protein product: CASSEDVILGVGTYGYTF.

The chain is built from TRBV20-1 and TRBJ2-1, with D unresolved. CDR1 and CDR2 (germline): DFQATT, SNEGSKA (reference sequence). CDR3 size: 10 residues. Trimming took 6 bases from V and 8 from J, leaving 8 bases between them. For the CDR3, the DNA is TGCAGTGCCGCTGAGGATGAGCAGTTCTTC. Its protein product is CSAAEDEQFF.

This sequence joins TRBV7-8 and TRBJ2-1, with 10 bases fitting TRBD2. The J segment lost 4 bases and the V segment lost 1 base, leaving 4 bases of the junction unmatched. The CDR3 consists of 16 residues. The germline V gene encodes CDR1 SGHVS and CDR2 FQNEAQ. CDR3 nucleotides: TGTGCCAGCAGCTTAGGTCCTAGCGGGGGATACAATGAGCAGTTCTTC. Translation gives CASSLGPSGGYNEQFF.

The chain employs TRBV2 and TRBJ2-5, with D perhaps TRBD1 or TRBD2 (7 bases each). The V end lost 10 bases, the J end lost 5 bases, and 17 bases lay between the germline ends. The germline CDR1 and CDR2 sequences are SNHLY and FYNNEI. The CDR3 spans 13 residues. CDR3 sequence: CATREGARETQYF. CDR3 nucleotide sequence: TGTGCCACCAGGGAGGGGGCGCGGGAGACCCAGTACTTC.

Here the CDR3 reads CASSSPDRAIGELFF. The CDR3 nucleotides read TGTGCCAGCAGCTCTCCGGACAGGGCAATCGGGGAGCTGTTTTTT. V and J are TRBV13 and TRBJ2-2; TRBD1 matches 8 bases. The CDR3 extends over 15 amino acids. Germline assignment: CDR1 PRHDT and CDR2 FYEKMQ (reference sequence). The ends lost 4 bases at V and 7 bases at J; junction bases unmatched: 8.

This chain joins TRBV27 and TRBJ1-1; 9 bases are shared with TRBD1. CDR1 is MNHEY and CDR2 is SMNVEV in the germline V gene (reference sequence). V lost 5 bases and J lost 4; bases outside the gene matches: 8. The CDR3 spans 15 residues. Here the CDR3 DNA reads TGTGCCAGCAGTCTCAGGACAGGGGAGAGCACTGAAGCTTTCTTT. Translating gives CASSLRTGESTEAFF.

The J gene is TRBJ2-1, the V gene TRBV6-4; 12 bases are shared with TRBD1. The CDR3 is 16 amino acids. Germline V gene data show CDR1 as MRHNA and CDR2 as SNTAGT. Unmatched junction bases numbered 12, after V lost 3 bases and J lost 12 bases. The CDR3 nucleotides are TGTGCCAGCAGTGAGGCTTTTGGGACAGGGGGCAGCGGGCAGTTCTTC. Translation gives CASSEAFGTGGSGQFF.

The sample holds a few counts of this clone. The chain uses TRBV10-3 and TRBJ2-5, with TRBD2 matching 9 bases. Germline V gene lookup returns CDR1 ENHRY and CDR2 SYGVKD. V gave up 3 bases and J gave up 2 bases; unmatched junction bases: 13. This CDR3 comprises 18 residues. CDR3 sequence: CAISDSGGAYTLQETQYF. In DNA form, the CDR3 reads TGTGCCATCAGTGATAGCGGGGGAGCGTATACCCTTCAAGAGACCCAGTACTTC.

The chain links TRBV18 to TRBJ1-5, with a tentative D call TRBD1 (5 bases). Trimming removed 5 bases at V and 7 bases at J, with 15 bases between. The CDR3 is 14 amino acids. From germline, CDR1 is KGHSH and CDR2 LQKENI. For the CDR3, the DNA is TGTGCCAGCTCAAAAAGACAGCTATCCCAGCCCCAGCATTTT. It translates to CASSKRQLSQPQHF. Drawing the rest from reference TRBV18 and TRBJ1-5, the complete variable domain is NAGVMQNPRHLVRRRGQEARLRCSPMKGHSHVYWYRQLPEEGLKFMVYLQKENIIDESGMPKERFSAEFPKEGPSILRIQQVVRGDSAAYFCASSKRQLSQPQHFGDGTRLSIL.

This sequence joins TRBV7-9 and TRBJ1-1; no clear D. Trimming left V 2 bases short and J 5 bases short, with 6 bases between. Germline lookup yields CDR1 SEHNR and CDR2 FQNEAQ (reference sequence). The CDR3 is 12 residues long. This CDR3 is CASSLMSTEAFF. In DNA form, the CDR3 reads TGTGCCAGCAGCTTAATGAGTACTGAAGCTTTCTTT.

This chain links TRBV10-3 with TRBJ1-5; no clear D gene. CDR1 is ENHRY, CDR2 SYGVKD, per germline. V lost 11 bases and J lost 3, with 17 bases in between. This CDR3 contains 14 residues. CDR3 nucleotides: TGTGCCTCCCGGAGCTCAGATCCCAATCAGCCCCAGCATTTT. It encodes CASRSSDPNQPQHF.